Detailed here is one T cell receptor (beta chain). Its antigen remains unknown. This record comes from a study of cytotoxic CD8 clonotypes in ibrutinib-treated CLL. Turning to the study itself: The authors obtained response samples at a median of around eleven months of treatment, range 6 to 36. Overall study findings and caveats: Public clonotypes showed up rarely, and on treatment they shrank or held steady. Relative to age-matched healthy donors, clonality at baseline was higher, and it tracked circulating CD8+ T-cell counts. Sampling times, which were not matched between the groups, differed between sustained-remission patients and progressing patients.

The germline V gene has CDR1 SGHAT and CDR2 FQNNGV. With 5 bases removed from V and 2 bases from J, the gap between germline ends came to 13 bases. This CDR3 is 14 amino acids long. The repertoire was sequenced with immunoSEQ multiplex PCR; TCRdb's copy has only in-frame clones and lacks some. The table shows 110,000 to 150,000 clones, with about 72% occurring only once. The origin of this receptor is a human donor with chronic lymphocytic leukemia. The gene calls are TRBV11-2 and TRBJ2-7; tentatively, D is TRBD1 or TRBD2 (7 bases each). The source material was PBMCs, sampled after 12 months of ibrutinib treatment. This CDR3 is CASSEGRGPYEQYF. The CDR3 coding sequence is TGTGCCAGCAGCGAGGGGAGGGGGCCCTACGAGCAGTACTTC.